The sequence of this T cell receptor (beta chain) was determined in a study of blood T cells in healthy people across ages. General study findings and limits: Samples with more naive T cells showed higher observed beta diversity. Unknown CMV status may confound age-related changes in expanded clones.

A second PCR of roughly 6 to 12 cycles used a sample-barcoded 5' primer and a J-beta primer mix. TCRdb ran MiXCR on the 5' RACE reads and lists one entry per CDR3 protein. In the table there are under 1,000,000 distinct CDR3 sequences, more than 35% of which are singletons. The germline CDR1 and CDR2 sequences are MNHNY and SVGAGI (reference sequence). V lost 6 bases and J lost 4; bases outside the gene matches: 8. CDR3 length: 15 residues. Notes on this clonotype: Antigen: not known. One base away lies a much larger clone, so this may be a sequencing read error.

The material sequenced was blood. The chain carries TRBV6-6 and TRBJ2-3; TRBD1 agrees at 9 bases. The sequence was obtained from a man of 80 years or more in good health. This CDR3 is CASRTRDRAPDTQYF. CDR3 DNA sequence: TGTGCCAGCAGAACCCGGGACAGGGCTCCAGATACGCAGTATTTT.